Following are 27 T cell receptor beta chains from one sample sequenced in a study of spatial heterogeneity in lung cancer. Their target antigens are unknown. TCRdb redid the calling of the 5' RACE reads with MiXCR, one entry per CDR3 protein. The sample lists 15,000 to 20,000 distinct CDR3 sequences, 9.5% to 10% occurring once. Study-wide results and limits: One measure, the expanded intratumoral alpha and beta TCR count, tracked tumor mutation counts.

Specified time point: sample taken at primary tumor resection. Sequences were derived from lung tumor tissue, sampled at surgery. The receptors were sampled from a female donor with early-stage non-small cell lung cancer.

Turning to this clonotype: Because the library targeted alpha chains, this beta chain is an off-target read whose size means little. The chain couples TRBV12-3 or TRBV12-4 to TRBJ2-7; 10 bases agree with TRBD2. After removal of 4 bases from V and 5 bases from J, the junction contained 8 bases not matched to a gene. The CDR3 extends over 15 amino acids. CDR3 sequence: CASSSSPLAGHEQYF. CDR3 DNA: TGTGCCAGCAGTTCCTCTCCACTAGCGGGGCACGAGCAGTACTTC.

Points on this clonotype: As an off-target read in a library built for alpha chains, this beta chain has a frequency of little significance. CDR3 loop: CASSLVPTPDYGYTF. The CDR3 DNA sequence: TGTGCCAGCAGCTTGGTCCCGACCCCGGACTATGGCTACACCTTC. The chain recombines TRBV7-3 with TRBJ1-2; D is ambiguous. Germline values: CDR1 SGHTA, CDR2 FQGTGA. The CDR3 sequence is 15 residues long. Trimming cost V 3 bases and J 3 bases, with 14 bases left between them. The complete variable domain, with remaining parts taken from reference TRBV7-3 and TRBJ1-2, reads GAGVSQTPSNKVTEKGKYVELRCDPISGHTALYWYRQSLGQGPEFLIYFQGTGAADDSGLPNDRFFAVRPEGSVSTLKIQRTERGDSAVYLCASSLVPTPDYGYTFGSGTRLTVV.

The table lists this clonotype with a few counts. Since it is a stray read in a library aimed at alpha chains, this beta chain has a size that is not meaningful. The chain employs TRBV12-5 and TRBJ2-3; 12 bases map to TRBD2. The V gene's germline CDR1 is LGHNT and CDR2 FRNRAP. J gave up 1 base and V 0 bases, and 11 bases lay outside the gene matches. This CDR3 is built from 20 residues. The DNA of the CDR3 is TGTGCTAGTGGTTTGGTACTCGGGCTAGCGGGGGGGCTTTGCACAGATACGCAGTATTTT. Protein product: CASGLVLGLAGGLCTDTQYF.

A note on this clonotype: With the library built for alpha chains, this beta chain is off target and its frequency is not meaningful. V and J are TRBV20-1 and TRBJ2-7; 9 bases map to TRBD1. Trimming took 5 bases from V and 2 from J; bases not matched to a gene: 7. From germline, CDR1 is DFQATT and CDR2 SNEGSKA (reference sequence). The CDR3 consists of 14 residues. CDR3: CSAGRTGAPYEQYF. CDR3 DNA: TGCAGTGCTGGCAGGACAGGGGCCCCCTACGAGCAGTACTTC.

This clonotype is termed medium-sized. Since it is a stray read in a library aimed at alpha chains, this beta chain has a size that is not meaningful. The chain couples TRBV7-2 to TRBJ2-5; TRBD1 matches 8 bases. Germline trimming cut 2 bases from V and 5 bases from J; bases unmatched to any gene: 13. The CDR3 has 17 residues. Germline V gene lookup returns CDR1 SGHTA and CDR2 FQGNSA. This CDR3 is CASSLIGQGVGGETQYF. The DNA for the CDR3 is TGTGCCAGCAGCTTAATCGGACAGGGAGTTGGCGGTGAGACCCAGTACTTC.

This clonotype showed up just a few times. A library prepared for alpha chains yielded this beta chain as an off-target read; its size is of little meaning. CDR3 in amino acids: CSVESGGVGTQYF. The DNA for the CDR3 is TGCAGCGTTGAATCAGGGGGCGTGGGGACCCAGTACTTC. The chain couples TRBV29-1 to TRBJ2-5, with 8 positions matching TRBD1. V trimming: 2 bases; J trimming: 7 bases; junction bases outside the gene matches: 6. CDR3 length equals 13 residues. CDR1 and CDR2 (germline): SQVTM, ANQGSEA.

Remarks on this clonotype: A much bigger clone sits one base away, suggesting this may be a read error. This beta chain turned up in a library designed for alpha chains; as an off-target read, its abundance says little. V usage is TRBV28 and J usage is TRBJ2-2, with a weak D call TRBD2 (5 bases). Per germline, CDR1 MDHEN and CDR2 SYDVKM. The V end lost 10 bases, the J end lost 5 bases, and 11 bases lay between the germline ends. The CDR3 loop spans 12 amino acids. CDR3 region: CATNSVTGELFF. The CDR3 DNA reads TGTGCCACCAATAGCGTTACCGGGGAGCTGTTTTTT.

To note about this clonotype: The library was built for alpha chains, so this beta chain is an off-target read and its size means little. The chain joins TRBV6-4 to TRBJ2-5; no definite D call. V gave up 2 bases and J gave up 2 bases, with 9 bases separating them. Germline assignment: CDR1 MRHNA and CDR2 SNTAGT. The CDR3 loop spans 14 amino acids. In DNA form, the CDR3 reads TGTGCCAGCAGTGACGGCGGCCGTCAAGAGACCCAGTACTTC. It translates to CASSDGGRQETQYF.

This clonotype was counted at least ten times. Within a library made for alpha chains, this beta chain is off target, and its count is uninformative. V is TRBV3-1 and J is TRBJ2-7, with 7 bases fitting TRBD1. Germline-derived CDR1 and CDR2 are LGHDT and YNNKEL (reference sequence). This CDR3 is 16 amino acids long. The J segment lost 9 bases and the V segment lost 0 bases, leaving 14 bases of the junction unmatched. CDR3 amino acids: CASSQDTHDRERRQYF. Written as DNA, the CDR3 is TGTGCCAGCAGCCAAGATACCCACGACAGGGAAAGGAGGCAGTACTTC.

On this clonotype itself: Being off target in a library aimed at alpha chains, this beta chain has a size of little meaning. The rearrangement joins TRBV14 to TRBJ1-1; D call uncertain. V shed 4 bases and J shed 5 bases, with 14 bases lying between them. Per germline, CDR1 SGHDN and CDR2 FVKESK. The CDR3 extends over 14 amino acids. The CDR3 loop reads CASSPGGRPTEAFF. The CDR3 DNA sequence: TGTGCCAGCAGCCCCGGCGGTCGCCCGACTGAAGCTTTCTTT.

This clonotype was seen many times. This beta chain appears as a stray read in a library generated for alpha chains; its size is not informative. The rearrangement uses TRBV12-3 or TRBV12-4 and TRBJ1-4, with D tentatively TRBD1 (6 bases). The CDR3 has 16 amino acids. V was clipped by 0 bases and J by 4 bases, with 12 bases between them. The CDR3 coding sequence is TGTGCCAGCAGTTTAGCGCTCAGGGGCGATAATGAAAAACTGTTTTTT. It is translated as CASSLALRGDNEKLFF.

This clonotype is medium-sized (0.01 to 0.1%) within its sample. Little can be read into the size of this beta chain, an off-target read in a library designed for alpha chains. The chain employs TRBV6-6 and TRBJ2-7, with 8 bases aligning to TRBD1. Germline loops: CDR1 MNHNY, CDR2 SVGAGI (reference sequence). The junction had 5 bases not matched to a gene; V was cut back by 0 bases and J by 4 bases. This CDR3 spans 15 amino acids. CDR3 sequence reads: CASSYSTQGAYEQYF. The CDR3 DNA follows: TGTGCCAGCAGTTACTCGACCCAGGGGGCATACGAGCAGTACTTC.

This clonotype was recorded many times. The library was prepared for alpha chains; this beta chain is a stray read, so its frequency means little. The chain uses TRBV2 and TRBJ2-1; D gene ambiguous. Per the germline V gene, CDR1 is SNHLY and CDR2 is FYNNEI. Trimming removed 2 bases from V and 9 bases from J, with 14 bases in between. The CDR3 consists of 14 residues. This CDR3 is CASSESTAPGEQFF. The CDR3 region has the DNA TGTGCCAGCAGTGAAAGTACAGCGCCTGGTGAGCAGTTCTTC.

With regard to this clonotype: This beta chain is off target for a library built for alpha chains, so its abundance means little. The V call is TRBV7-3, the J call TRBJ2-5, with TRBD1 as a possible D gene (6 bases). CDR1 and CDR2 from the germline V gene are SGHTA and FQGTGA. Trimming left V 3 bases short and J 5 bases short, with 19 bases between. This CDR3 region has 16 residues. The CDR3 DNA reads as TGTGCCAGCAGCTTGACTGGGGGCTCCCCCAGGGAGACCCAGTACTTC. Translated: CASSLTGGSPRETQYF.

With respect to this clonotype: The size of this beta chain means little, since it is a stray read in a library made for alpha chains. The rearrangement uses TRBV6-1 and TRBJ1-2; D is perhaps TRBD1 (5 bases). The germline V gene encodes CDR1 MNHNS and CDR2 SASEGT. Trimming removed 1 base from V and 3 bases from J, with 15 bases in between. This CDR3 is 16 amino acids long. The CDR3 nucleotides are TGTGCCAGCAGTGAAGACGACAGCCCCGGTCACTATGGCTACACCTTC. Residues: CASSEDDSPGHYGYTF.

This clonotype was observed at least ten times. This beta chain is off target for a library built for alpha chains, so its abundance means little. The chain joins TRBV6-6 to TRBJ2-7, with 11 bases matching TRBD1. V gave up 5 bases and J gave up 6 bases; unmatched junction bases: 3. This CDR3 has 13 amino acids. Germline V lookup: CDR1 MNHNY, CDR2 SVGAGI (reference sequence). CDR3 sequence (DNA): TGTGCCAGCAGTCCCGGGACAGGGGGCGAGCAGTACTTC. This codes for CASSPGTGGEQYF.

This clonotype was counted at least ten times. This beta chain is a stray read from a library made for alpha chains; its abundance is not meaningful. The chain employs TRBV7-9 and TRBJ1-2; D gene uncertain. The CDR3 totals 14 residues. Germline-derived CDR1 and CDR2 are SEHNR and FQNEAQ (reference sequence). V shed 1 base and J shed 4 bases, with 10 bases lying between them. The CDR3 sequence: CASSLVSESYGYTF. The CDR3 nucleotides are TGTGCCAGCAGCTTAGTCAGTGAAAGCTATGGCTACACCTTC.

This clonotype was detected many times. Since the library was made to target alpha chains, this beta chain is a stray read and its abundance is not meaningful. The chain is built from TRBV6-6 and TRBJ2-5; D is unresolved. Germline V gene lookup returns CDR1 MNHNY and CDR2 SVGAGI (reference sequence). The germline V and J ends were trimmed by 2 bases and 5 bases, with 12 bases remaining between them. The CDR3 extends over 14 amino acids. CDR3 region: CASSYDLFAETQYF. DNA of the CDR3: TGTGCCAGCAGTTACGATCTGTTCGCGGAGACCCAGTACTTC.

With regard to this clonotype: The size of this beta chain means little, since it is a stray read in a library made for alpha chains. The chain employs TRBV11-1 and TRBJ2-3, with 12 bases lining up with TRBD2. The CDR3 spans 17 residues. V was pared by 2 bases and J by 6 bases, with 9 bases of the junction left unmatched. From germline, CDR1 is SGHAT and CDR2 FQDESV (reference sequence). CDR3 nucleotides: TGTGCCAGCAGCTTAATGGTTACTAGCGGGGGGTTGGATACGCAGTATTTT. It encodes CASSLMVTSGGLDTQYF. Drawing the rest from reference TRBV11-1 and TRBJ2-3, the complete variable domain is EAEVAQSPRYKITEKSQAVAFWCDPISGHATLYWYRQILGQGPELLVQFQDESVVDDSQLPKDRFSAERLKGVDSTLKIQPAELGDSAMYLCASSLMVTSGGLDTQYFGPGTRLTVL.

This clonotype was detected ten times or more. This beta chain is off target for a library built for alpha chains, so its abundance means little. CDR3 residues: CASSSLFKTSVTDTQYF. CDR3 DNA: TGTGCCAGCAGCTCTCTTTTTAAGACTAGCGTCACAGATACGCAGTATTTT. The rearrangement joins TRBV7-2 to TRBJ2-3; 8 bases fit TRBD2. The germline gives CDR1 SGHTA, CDR2 FQGNSA. The V gene end was trimmed by 4 bases and the J gene end by 2 bases; junction bases not matched to a gene: 11. This CDR3 comprises 17 residues. Drawing the rest from reference TRBV7-2 and TRBJ2-3, the complete variable domain is GAGVSQSPSNKVTEKGKDVELRCDPISGHTALYWYRQSLGQGLEFLIYFQGNSAPDKSGLPSDRFSAERTGGSVSTLTIQRTQQEDSAVYLCASSSLFKTSVTDTQYFGPGTRLTVL.

A note on this clonotype: This beta chain slipped into a library made for alpha chains as a stray read, so its size is not meaningful. The CDR3 coding sequence is TGTGCCAGCAGCCCCCGACAGGGGGGGGGTTCACCCCTCCACTTT. The encoded protein is CASSPRQGGGSPLHF. The chain is built from TRBV7-2 and TRBJ1-6, with 9 bases identical to TRBD1. After removal of 5 bases from V and 9 bases from J, the junction contained 8 bases not matched to a gene. This CDR3 region has 15 residues. Germline CDR1 and CDR2: SGHTA and FQGNSA.

This clonotype was detected many times. Because this beta chain is a stray read in a library intended to capture alpha chains, its abundance should not be given much weight. The rearrangement joins TRBV20-1 to TRBJ1-6; D gene ambiguous. V gave up 3 bases and J gave up 7 bases, with 13 bases separating them. Germline CDR1 reads DFQATT; CDR2 reads SNEGSKA (reference sequence). The CDR3 runs to 14 residues. The CDR3 here is CSARPDGSNSPLHF. CDR3 nucleotides: TGCAGTGCTAGGCCAGACGGATCCAATTCACCCCTCCACTTT.

At least ten counts were recorded for this clonotype. The library was designed around alpha chains, so this beta chain is a stray read whose abundance carries little weight. This chain links TRBV7-3 with TRBJ2-1; D may be TRBD2 (5 bases). Trimming pared 2 bases from V and 7 bases from J, leaving 9 bases between. The CDR3 consists of 13 residues. CDR1 and CDR2 (germline): SGHTA, FQGTGA. Written as DNA, the CDR3 is TGTGCCAGCAGCTTAGCTGGGGAGAATGAGCAGTTCTTC. Encoded protein: CASSLAGENEQFF.

This clonotype was counted at least ten times. Found in a library prepared for alpha chains, this beta chain is an off-target read, and its abundance has little meaning. This chain joins TRBV12-3 or TRBV12-4 and TRBJ2-5; D call uncertain. The CDR3 extends over 12 amino acids. Trimming removed 5 bases from V and 11 bases from J, with 15 bases in between. DNA for the CDR3: TGTGCCAGCAGTGACAACAGACGCCCGCAGTACTTC. It translates to CASSDNRRPQYF.

This clonotype was counted only a few times. Found in a library prepared for alpha chains, this beta chain is an off-target read, and its abundance has little meaning. This rearrangement joins TRBV12-5 to TRBJ1-2; no reliable D call. CDR1 is LGHNT and CDR2 is FRNRAP in the germline V gene. Trimming took 6 bases from V and 7 from J, leaving 18 bases between them. CDR3 size: 14 residues. CDR3 nucleotide sequence: TGTGCTAGTGGACTCGACACGGCAGAGGGTGGCTACACCTTC. This gives the protein CASGLDTAEGGYTF.

This clonotype was recorded a few times. A library prepared for alpha chains yielded this beta chain as an off-target read; its size is of little meaning. This chain joins TRBV10-3 and TRBJ2-7, with 7 bases matching TRBD2. This CDR3 is built from 12 residues. Germline assignment: CDR1 ENHRY and CDR2 SYGVKD. The junction had 4 bases not matched to a gene; V was cut back by 8 bases and J by 3 bases. In DNA, the CDR3 is TGTGCCATCCGGACTAGACTCTACGAGCAGTACTTC. The encoded protein is CAIRTRLYEQYF.

In this sample, this clonotype is medium-sized (0.01 to 0.1%). Little can be read into the size of this beta chain, an off-target read in a library designed for alpha chains. V usage is TRBV20-1 and J usage is TRBJ2-3, with TRBD2 identical over 13 bases. There are 15 residues in the CDR3. The junction had 9 bases not matched to a gene; V was cut back by 6 bases and J by 6 bases. The germline CDR1 and CDR2 sequences are DFQATT and SNEGSKA (reference sequence). For the CDR3, the DNA is TGCAGTGCGACAGGGACTAGCGGGGTTTTGGATACGCAGTATTTT. It is translated as CSATGTSGVLDTQYF.